The 5 T cell receptor beta chains reported below all come from one sample, sequenced in a study of cytotoxic CD8 clonotypes in ibrutinib-treated CLL. Some clones are missing from TCRdb's copy, which holds only in-frame ones; the method was immunoSEQ multiplex PCR. The table lists 150,000 or so clones, approximately 80% of them singletons. This specimen was PBMCs, taken after 12 months of ibrutinib treatment. All receptors derive from a human donor with chronic lymphocytic leukemia.

This clone was seen only a few times. The chain joins TRBV14 to TRBJ2-1, with 8 bases fitting TRBD2. The CDR3 has 16 residues. J lost 1 base, V lost 2 bases, and 4 bases had no gene match. Germline assignment: CDR1 SGHDN and CDR2 FVKESK. CDR3 sequence (DNA): TGTGCCAGCAGCCAACGGACTAGCCGGTCCTACAATGAGCAGTTCTTC. Its translation: CASSQRTSRSYNEQFF.

This rearrangement joins TRBV4-3 to TRBJ2-5; 8 bases are shared with TRBD1. Germline values: CDR1 LGHNA, CDR2 YSLEER. The CDR3 extends over 18 amino acids. The V gene end was trimmed by 2 bases and the J gene end by 1 base; junction bases not matched to a gene: 12. CDR3 nucleotides: TGCGCCAGCAGCCAACATTTCACTCAGGGGGCCAGCCAAGAGACCCAGTACTTC. Translation: CASSQHFTQGASQETQYF.

CDR3 DNA sequence: TGCGCCAGCAGCCAAGATCCCCGAGTGGCCGGGGAGCTGTTTTTT. As protein: CASSQDPRVAGELFF. V gene TRBV4-1 combines with J gene TRBJ2-2; D is unclear. The CDR3 is 15 residues long. Germline V gene sequence: CDR1 MGHRA, CDR2 YSYEKL. V was shortened by 0 bases and J by 6 bases, with 11 bases between the two germline ends.

The genes are TRBV19 and TRBJ1-1; 9 bases match TRBD1. Trimming cost V 8 bases and J 6 bases; bases outside gene matches: 4. The CDR3 extends over 12 amino acids. CDR1 LNHDA and CDR2 SQIVND come from the germline V gene (reference sequence). The CDR3 nucleotides are TGTGCCAGTCGACAGGGGGATGCTGAAGCTTTCTTT. Its protein product is CASRQGDAEAFF.

The chain is built from TRBV5-4 and TRBJ1-6; D remains unclear. The CDR3 totals 17 residues. In germline, CDR1 is SGHNT, CDR2 YYREEE (reference sequence). V lost 4 bases and J lost 0, with 14 bases in between. The CDR3 region is CASSQASLSSYNSPLHF. CDR3 in DNA: TGTGCCAGCAGCCAAGCCAGCCTGAGCTCCTATAATTCACCCCTCCACTTT.